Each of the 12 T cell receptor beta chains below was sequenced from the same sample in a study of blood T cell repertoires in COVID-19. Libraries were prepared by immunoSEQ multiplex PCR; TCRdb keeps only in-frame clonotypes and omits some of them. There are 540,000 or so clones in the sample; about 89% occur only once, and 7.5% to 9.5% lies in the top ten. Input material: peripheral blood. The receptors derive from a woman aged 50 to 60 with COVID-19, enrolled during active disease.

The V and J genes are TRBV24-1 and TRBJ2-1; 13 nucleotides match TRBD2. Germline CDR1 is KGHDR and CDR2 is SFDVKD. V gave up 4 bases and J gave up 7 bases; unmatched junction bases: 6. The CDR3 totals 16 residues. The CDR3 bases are TGTGCCACCAGTGACTCCACTAGCGGGGGGGATAATGAGCAGTTCTTC. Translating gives CATSDSTSGGDNEQFF.

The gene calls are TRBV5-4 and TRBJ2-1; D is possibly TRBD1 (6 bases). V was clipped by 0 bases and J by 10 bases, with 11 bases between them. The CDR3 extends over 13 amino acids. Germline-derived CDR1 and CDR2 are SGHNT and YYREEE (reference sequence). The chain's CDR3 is CASSLDRASEQFF. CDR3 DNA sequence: TGTGCCAGCAGCTTGGACAGGGCCTCCGAGCAGTTCTTC.

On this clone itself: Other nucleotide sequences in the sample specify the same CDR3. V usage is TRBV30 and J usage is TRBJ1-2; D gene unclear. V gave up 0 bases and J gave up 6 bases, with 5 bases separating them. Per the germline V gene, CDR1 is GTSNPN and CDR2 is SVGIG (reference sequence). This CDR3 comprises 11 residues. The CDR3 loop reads CAWSVADGYTF. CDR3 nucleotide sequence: TGTGCCTGGAGTGTGGCAGATGGCTACACCTTC.

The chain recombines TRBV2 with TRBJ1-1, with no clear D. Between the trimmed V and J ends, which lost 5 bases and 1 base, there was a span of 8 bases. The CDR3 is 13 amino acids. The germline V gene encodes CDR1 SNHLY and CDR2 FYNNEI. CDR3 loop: CASSPMANTEAFF. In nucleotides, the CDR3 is TGTGCCAGCAGTCCGATGGCGAACACTGAAGCTTTCTTT.

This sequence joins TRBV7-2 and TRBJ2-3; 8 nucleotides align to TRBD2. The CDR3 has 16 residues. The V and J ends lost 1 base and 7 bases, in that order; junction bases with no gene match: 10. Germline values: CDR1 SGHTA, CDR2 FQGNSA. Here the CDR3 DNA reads TGTGCCAGCAGCTTAGAAGCGGGGGCCGTACGAAATACGCAGTATTTT. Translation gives CASSLEAGAVRNTQYF.

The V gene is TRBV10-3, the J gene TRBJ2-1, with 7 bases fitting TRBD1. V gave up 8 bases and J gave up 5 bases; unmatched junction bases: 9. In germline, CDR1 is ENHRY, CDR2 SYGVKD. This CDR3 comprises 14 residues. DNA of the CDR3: TGTGCCATCCAACAGGGGCCCGGGGACAATGAGCAGTTCTTC. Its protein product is CAIQQGPGDNEQFF.

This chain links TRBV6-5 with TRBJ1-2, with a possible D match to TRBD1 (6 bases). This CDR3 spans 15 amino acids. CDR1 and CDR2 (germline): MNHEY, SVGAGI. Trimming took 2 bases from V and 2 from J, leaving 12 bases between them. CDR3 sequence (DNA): TGTGCCAGCAGTTACGTATCAGGGGCGAACTATGGCTACACCTTC. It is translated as CASSYVSGANYGYTF.

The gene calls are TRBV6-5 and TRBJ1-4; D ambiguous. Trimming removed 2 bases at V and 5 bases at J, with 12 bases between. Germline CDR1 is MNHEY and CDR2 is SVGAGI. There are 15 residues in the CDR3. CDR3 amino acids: CASSYAAGRNEKLFF. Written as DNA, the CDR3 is TGTGCCAGCAGTTACGCGGCGGGCCGGAATGAAAAACTGTTTTTT.

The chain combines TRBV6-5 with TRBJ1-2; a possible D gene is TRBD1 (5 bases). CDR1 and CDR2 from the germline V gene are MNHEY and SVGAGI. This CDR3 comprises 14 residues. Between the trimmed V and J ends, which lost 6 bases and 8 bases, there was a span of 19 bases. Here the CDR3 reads CASSRQQGLEGYTF. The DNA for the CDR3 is TGTGCCAGCAGCCGCCAGCAGGGTCTTGAAGGCTACACCTTC.

CDR3 sequence (DNA): TGCGCCAGCAGCCCCCTGACACCTTACTACGAGCAGTACTTC. As protein: CASSPLTPYYEQYF. The chain carries TRBV5-1 and TRBJ2-7; no reliable D call. Germline loops: CDR1 SGHRS, CDR2 YFSETQ. There are 14 residues in the CDR3. Trimming removed 4 bases from V and 3 bases from J, with 14 bases in between.

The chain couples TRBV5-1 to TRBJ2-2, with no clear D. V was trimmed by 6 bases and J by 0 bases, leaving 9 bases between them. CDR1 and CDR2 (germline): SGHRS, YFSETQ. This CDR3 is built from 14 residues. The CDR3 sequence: CASNGRPNTGELFF. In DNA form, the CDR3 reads TGCGCCAGCAACGGCAGGCCGAACACCGGGGAGCTGTTTTTT.

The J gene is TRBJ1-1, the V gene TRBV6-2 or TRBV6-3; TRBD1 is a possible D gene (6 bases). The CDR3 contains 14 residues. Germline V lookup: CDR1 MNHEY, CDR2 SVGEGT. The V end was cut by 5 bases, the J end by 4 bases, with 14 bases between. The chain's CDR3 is CASSAQGPSTEAFF. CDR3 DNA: TGTGCCAGCAGTGCACAGGGTCCGAGCACTGAAGCTTTCTTT.